This section outlines one T cell receptor (beta chain) sequence together with its context. These data belong to a study of blood T cell repertoires in COVID-19. Study-wide context: Sites across the United States, Italy and Spain contributed samples from acute and convalescent COVID-19.

This CDR3 comprises 15 residues. The ends were cut back, 3 bases at V and 0 bases at J, with 9 bases in the middle. Germline CDR1 is SGHTA and CDR2 is FQGTGA. In the study's own analysis: Estimates of nucleated cell counts were drawn from the amplification of reference gene primers. Data came from immunoSEQ multiplex PCR; TCRdb stores just in-frame clones and leaves some out. The V and J calls and clone size come from that table; D and trimming were worked out from the DNA. The sample yields 75,000 to 100,000 clones, around nine tenths seen once. The gene calls are TRBV7-3 and TRBJ2-1; D remains unclear. This receptor was obtained from a human donor in a cohort sampled during active COVID-19. Sequencing was carried out using peripheral blood. CDR3 nucleotides: TGTGCCAGCAGCTTTCATGATAGCTCCTACAATGAGCAGTTCTTC. Translation: CASSFHDSSYNEQFF.